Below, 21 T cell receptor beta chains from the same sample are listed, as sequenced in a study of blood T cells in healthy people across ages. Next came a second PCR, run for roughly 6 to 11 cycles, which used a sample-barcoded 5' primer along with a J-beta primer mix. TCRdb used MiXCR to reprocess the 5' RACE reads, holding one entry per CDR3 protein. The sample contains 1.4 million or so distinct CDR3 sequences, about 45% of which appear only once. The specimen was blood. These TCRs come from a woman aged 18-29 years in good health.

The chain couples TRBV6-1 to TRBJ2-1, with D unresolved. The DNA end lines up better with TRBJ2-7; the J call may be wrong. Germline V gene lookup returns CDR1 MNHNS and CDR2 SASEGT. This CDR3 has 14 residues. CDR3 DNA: TGTGCCAGCAGTGAATACCTTCCCTACAATGAGCAGTACTTC. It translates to CASSEYLPYNEQYF.

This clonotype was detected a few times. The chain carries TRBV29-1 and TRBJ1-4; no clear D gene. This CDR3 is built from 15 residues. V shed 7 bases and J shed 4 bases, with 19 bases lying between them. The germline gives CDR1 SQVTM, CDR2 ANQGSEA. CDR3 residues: CSASLISRSNEKLFF. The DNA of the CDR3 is TGCAGCGCGTCCCTAATAAGTAGAAGTAATGAAAAACTGTTTTTT. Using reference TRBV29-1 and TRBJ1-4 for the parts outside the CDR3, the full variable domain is SAVISQKPSRDICQRGTSLTIQCQVDSQVTMMFWYRQQPGQSLTLIATANQGSEATYESGFVIDKFPISRPNLTFSTLTVSNMSPEDSSIYLCSASLISRSNEKLFFGSGTQLSVL.

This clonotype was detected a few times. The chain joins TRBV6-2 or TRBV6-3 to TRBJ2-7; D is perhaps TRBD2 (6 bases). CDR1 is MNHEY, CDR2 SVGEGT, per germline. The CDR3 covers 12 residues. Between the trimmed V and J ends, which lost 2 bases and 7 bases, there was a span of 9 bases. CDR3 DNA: TGTGCCAGCAGTTACCTCGGGAGAGAGCAGTACTTC. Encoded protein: CASSYLGREQYF.

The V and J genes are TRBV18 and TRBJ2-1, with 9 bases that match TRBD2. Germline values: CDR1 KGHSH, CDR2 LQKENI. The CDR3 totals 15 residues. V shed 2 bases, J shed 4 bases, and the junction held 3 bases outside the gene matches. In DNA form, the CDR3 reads TGTGCCAGCTCACCAGCAGGACTAGCGTACAATGAGCAGTTCTTC. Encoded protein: CASSPAGLAYNEQFF.

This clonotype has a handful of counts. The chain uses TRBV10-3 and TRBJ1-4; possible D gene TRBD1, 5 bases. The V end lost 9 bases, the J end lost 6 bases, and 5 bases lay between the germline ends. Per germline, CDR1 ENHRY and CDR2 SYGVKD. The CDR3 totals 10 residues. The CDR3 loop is CAIGDEKLFF. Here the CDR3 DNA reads TGTGCCATAGGGGATGAAAAACTGTTTTTT.

CDR3 residues: CSVVGAVLRYNEQFF. CDR3 bases: TGCAGCGTTGTCGGTGCCGTTCTACGTTACAATGAGCAGTTCTTC. The V call is TRBV29-1, the J call TRBJ2-1; D remains ambiguous. Per the germline V gene, CDR1 is SQVTM and CDR2 is ANQGSEA. The CDR3 sequence is 15 residues long. The germline V and J ends were trimmed by 4 bases and 4 bases, with 17 bases remaining between them.

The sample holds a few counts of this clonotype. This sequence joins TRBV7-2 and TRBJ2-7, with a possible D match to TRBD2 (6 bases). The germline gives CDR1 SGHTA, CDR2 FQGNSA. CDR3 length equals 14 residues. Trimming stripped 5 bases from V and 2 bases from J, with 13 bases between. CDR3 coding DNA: TGTGCCAGCAGCCTACTAGCTTTAGCCTACGAGCAGTACTTC. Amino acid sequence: CASSLLALAYEQYF.

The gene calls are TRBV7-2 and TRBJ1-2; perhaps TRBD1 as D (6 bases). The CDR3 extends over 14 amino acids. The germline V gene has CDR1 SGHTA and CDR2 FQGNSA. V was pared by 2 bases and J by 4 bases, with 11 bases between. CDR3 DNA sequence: TGTGCCAGCAGCTTATCGGGGGCTATCTATGGCTACACCTTC. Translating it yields CASSLSGAIYGYTF.

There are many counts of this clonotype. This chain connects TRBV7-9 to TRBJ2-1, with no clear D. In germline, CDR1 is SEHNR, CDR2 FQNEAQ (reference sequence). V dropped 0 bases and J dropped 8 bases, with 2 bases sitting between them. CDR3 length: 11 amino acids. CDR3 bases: TGTGCCAGCAGCTTAGCTGATGAGCAGTTCTTC. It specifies CASSLADEQFF.

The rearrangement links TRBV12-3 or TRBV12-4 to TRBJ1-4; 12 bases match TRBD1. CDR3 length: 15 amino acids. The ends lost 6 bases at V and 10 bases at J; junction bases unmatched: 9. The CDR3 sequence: CASSSIGTGGRKLFF. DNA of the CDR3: TGTGCCAGCAGCTCGATCGGGACAGGGGGCAGAAAACTGTTTTTT.

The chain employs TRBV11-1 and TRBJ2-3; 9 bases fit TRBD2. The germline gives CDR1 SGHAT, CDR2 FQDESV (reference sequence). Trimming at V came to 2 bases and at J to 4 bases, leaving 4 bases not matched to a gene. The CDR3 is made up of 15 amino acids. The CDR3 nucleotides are TGTGCCAGCAGCTTATCCCTAGCGGGATCAGATACGCAGTATTTT. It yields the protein CASSLSLAGSDTQYF.

CDR3: CASRGPLNWNQETQYF. The CDR3 DNA reads TGCGCCAGCAGGGGCCCCCTGAATTGGAACCAAGAGACCCAGTACTTC. This chain joins TRBV5-1 and TRBJ2-5; no firm D call. The CDR3 has 16 residues. Trimming pared 5 bases from V and 0 bases from J, leaving 17 bases between. The germline gives CDR1 SGHRS, CDR2 YFSETQ.

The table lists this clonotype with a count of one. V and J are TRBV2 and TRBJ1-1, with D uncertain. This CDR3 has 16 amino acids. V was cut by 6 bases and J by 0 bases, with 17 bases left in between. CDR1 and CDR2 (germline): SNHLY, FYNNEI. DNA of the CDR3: TGTGCCAGCAGGCTCCCAGGTAGACCTATGAACACTGAAGCTTTCTTT. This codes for CASRLPGRPMNTEAFF.

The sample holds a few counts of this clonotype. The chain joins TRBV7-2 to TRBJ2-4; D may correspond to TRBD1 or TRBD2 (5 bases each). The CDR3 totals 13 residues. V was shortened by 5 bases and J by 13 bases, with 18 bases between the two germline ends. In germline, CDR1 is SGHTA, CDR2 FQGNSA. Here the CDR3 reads CASSKISGTEQYF. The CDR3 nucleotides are TGTGCCAGCAGCAAGATATCCGGGACGGAGCAGTACTTC.

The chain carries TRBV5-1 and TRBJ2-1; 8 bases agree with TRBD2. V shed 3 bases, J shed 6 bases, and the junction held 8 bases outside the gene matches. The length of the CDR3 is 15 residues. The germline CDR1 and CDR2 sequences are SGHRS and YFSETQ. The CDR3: CASSSGTRGSNEQFF. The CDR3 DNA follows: TGCGCCAGCAGCTCAGGGACTAGGGGGTCCAATGAGCAGTTCTTC.

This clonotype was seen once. The CDR3 loop is CASSQVGVLGSSYNEQFF. CDR3 in DNA: TGCGCCAGCAGCCAAGTGGGGGTTCTGGGTAGCTCCTACAATGAGCAGTTCTTC. The J gene is TRBJ2-1, the V gene TRBV4-3, with D perhaps matching TRBD1 or TRBD2 (5 bases each). CDR1 is LGHNA, CDR2 YSLEER, per germline. Trimming removed 1 base from V and 0 bases from J, with 16 bases in between. The CDR3 totals 18 residues.

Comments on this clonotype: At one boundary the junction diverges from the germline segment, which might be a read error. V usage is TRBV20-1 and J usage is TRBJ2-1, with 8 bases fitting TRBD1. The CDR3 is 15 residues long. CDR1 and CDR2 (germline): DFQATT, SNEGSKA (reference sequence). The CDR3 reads CSARATGGRYNGQFF. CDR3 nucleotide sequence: TGCAGTGCTAGAGCCACAGGGGGACGCTACAATGGGCAGTTCTTC.

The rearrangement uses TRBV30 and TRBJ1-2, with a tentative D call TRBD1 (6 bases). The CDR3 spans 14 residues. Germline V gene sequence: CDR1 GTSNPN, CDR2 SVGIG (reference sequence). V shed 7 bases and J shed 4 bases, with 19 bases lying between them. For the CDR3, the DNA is TGTGCCTATTACGCCGGGACAACGTTCTATGGCTACACCTTC. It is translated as CAYYAGTTFYGYTF. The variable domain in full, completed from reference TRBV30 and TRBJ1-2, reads SQTIHQWPATLVQPVGSPLSLECTVEGTSNPNLYWYRQAAGRGLQLLFYSVGIGQISSEVPQNLSASRPQDRQFILSSKKLLLSDSGFYLCAYYAGTTFYGYTFGSGTRLTVV.

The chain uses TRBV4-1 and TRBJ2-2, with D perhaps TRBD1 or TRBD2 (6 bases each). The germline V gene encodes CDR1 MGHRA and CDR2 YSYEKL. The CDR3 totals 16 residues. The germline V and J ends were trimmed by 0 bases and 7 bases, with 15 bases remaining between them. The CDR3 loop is CASSQDPGGAGGELFF. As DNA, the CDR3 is TGCGCCAGCAGCCAAGATCCCGGGGGCGCGGGCGGGGAGCTGTTTTTT.

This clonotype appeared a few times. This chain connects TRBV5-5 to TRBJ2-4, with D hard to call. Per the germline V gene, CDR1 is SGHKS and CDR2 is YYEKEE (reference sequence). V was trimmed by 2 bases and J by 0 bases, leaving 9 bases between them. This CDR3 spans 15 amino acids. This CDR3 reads CASSFLTVAKNIQYF. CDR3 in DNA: TGTGCCAGCAGCTTCCTGACGGTAGCCAAAAACATTCAGTACTTC.

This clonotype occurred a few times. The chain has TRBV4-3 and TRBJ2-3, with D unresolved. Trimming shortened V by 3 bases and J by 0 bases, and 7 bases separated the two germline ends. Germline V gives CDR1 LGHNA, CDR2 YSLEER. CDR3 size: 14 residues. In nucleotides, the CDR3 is TGCGCCAGCAGCCAGTTTGGAAGCACAGATACGCAGTATTTT. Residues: CASSQFGSTDTQYF.